This T cell receptor beta chain was identified during a study of cytomegalovirus exposure and HLA in healthy donors. Study conclusions and caveats: HLA restriction was apparent for most CMV-associated TCR beta chains in a later analysis. In terms of immune exposure information, only CMV serostatus was available. Later, an analysis showed that TCR beta chains associated with HLA were more clonally expanded than others that were equally common.

The donors gave bone marrow, and they were healthy. In the case of this clone: The antigen is unknown.

The CDR3 covers 13 residues. Trimming removed 8 bases at V and 10 bases at J, with 20 bases between. The germline CDR1 and CDR2 sequences are MGHDK and SYGVNS. The study ran its PCR with 60 Vbeta and 13 Jbeta primers. Some clones are missing from TCRdb's copy, which holds only in-frame ones; the method was immunoSEQ multiplex PCR. This table holds about 200,000 clones, approximately 83% found once. The V and J genes are TRBV25-1 and TRBJ1-1, with D unclear. The TCR comes from a girl aged 10-17 years in good health and CMV-seronegative. What was sequenced was PBMCs. DNA for the CDR3: TGTGCCAGCGGGCTGGGAGGCCGCGGGAGAGCTTTCTTT. This codes for CASGLGGRGRAFF.